This T cell receptor (beta chain) is from a study of graft-versus-host responses after intestinal transplantation. This clone was seen a single time. What it binds is not known. This CDR3 has 14 amino acids. V lost 5 bases and J lost 9; bases outside the gene matches: 8. The germline V gene encodes CDR1 SGHAT and CDR2 FQNNGV. Sequencing used immunoSEQ multiplex PCR; TCRdb keeps in-frame clones, though not all of them. The sample lists 80,000 to 100,000 clones, roughly 92% occurring once. The source of this sequence is a human donor who received an intestinal transplant. The sample in question was unstimulated CD4+ T cells sorted from spleen or lymph node cells, obtained before intestinal transplant. This rearrangement joins TRBV11-2 to TRBJ2-1; 9 nucleotides align to TRBD1. The CDR3 region is CASSPQTGGIEQFF. The CDR3 coding sequence is TGTGCCAGCAGCCCACAAACAGGGGGCATTGAGCAGTTCTTC.